This T cell receptor beta chain is from a study of blood T cell repertoires in COVID-19. Study as a whole: From the United States, Italy and Spain came samples of acute and convalescent COVID-19.

The ends were cut back, 5 bases at V and 5 bases at J, with 13 bases in the middle. This CDR3 has 14 amino acids. CDR1 and CDR2 (germline): SEHNR, FQNEAQ (reference sequence). There are a few counts of this clone. Profiling relied on immunoSEQ multiplex PCR, and the TCRdb table lists in-frame clones only, not all of them. The data show 65,000 to 95,000 clones, roughly 85% seen once. This chain uses TRBV7-9 with TRBJ2-1, with TRBD2 as a possible D gene (6 bases). The sequencing input was peripheral blood. The clonotype comes from a young man with acute or convalescent COVID-19. CDR3 loop: CASSPPGTDNEQFF. CDR3 DNA: TGTGCCAGCAGCCCTCCCGGGACTGACAATGAGCAGTTCTTC.